This is a list of T cell receptor beta chains from one sample in a study of T cell responses to AZD1222 COVID-19 vaccine. TCRdb keeps only in-frame clones here, not all; method: immunoSEQ multiplex PCR. The table lists about 85,000 clones, 88% of them singletons. The starting material was peripheral blood, obtained on day 0 of AZD1222 vaccination. These receptors were obtained from an adult in good health. Each CDR3 is given with its conserved first and last residue. D genes are given only for firm matches. For some rows the clone size is stated as once, few or many, or as a class when expanded; others skip it.

D | length | J | V | size | DNA | CDR3
- | 14 | TRBJ1-6 | TRBV4-2 | - | TGTGCCAGCAGCCAAGATCTGGTTTCGGCACCCCTCCACTTT | CASSQDLVSAPLHF
TRBD1 | 13 | TRBJ1-3 | TRBV3-1/TRBV3-2 | - | TGTGCCAGCAGCCGAGGACAGGGAGGGACCATATATTTT | CASSRGQGGTIYF
- | 15 | TRBJ2-7 | TRBV3-1/TRBV3-2 | - | TGTGCCAGCAGCCCTCCCCTTGGCGTCCCCTACGAGCAGTACTTC | CASSPPLGVPYEQYF
- | 12 | TRBJ2-1 | TRBV28 | few | TGTGCCAGCAGTCTCCGGTCAAATGAGCAGTTCTTC | CASSLRSNEQFF
- | 13 | TRBJ2-1 | TRBV12-3/TRBV12-4 | - | TGTGCCAGCAGTTCAAGCTCAATGAATGAGCAGTTCTTC | CASSSSSMNEQFF
TRBD2 | 15 | TRBJ2-1 | TRBV28 | - | TGTGCCCTCAGTCCCGACGGGAGGATATACAATGAGCAGTTCTTC | CALSPDGRIYNEQFF
- | 15 | TRBJ1-5 | TRBV2 | - | TGTGCCAGCAGTGAAGGGGACCCACTGGGTCAGCCCCAGCATTTT | CASSEGDPLGQPQHF
- | 15 | TRBJ2-1 | TRBV5-1 | - | TGCGCCAGCAGCTTGGAAGGGGTCCGCCCGAATGAGCAGTTCTTC | CASSLEGVRPNEQFF
TRBD2 | 18 | TRBJ2-2 | TRBV7-2 | once | TGTGCCAGCAGCTTATCATTCGGAGCGGGAGGGTTGACCGGGGAGCTGTTTTTT | CASSLSFGAGGLTGELFF
- | 14 | TRBJ2-7 | TRBV25-1 | - | TGTGCCAGCAGGACCGGGACTGTTCCCTACGAGCAGTACTTC | CASRTGTVPYEQYF
TRBD2 | 16 | TRBJ2-1 | TRBV7-2 | - | TGTGCCAGCAGCGTCTCCGGACTAGCGGGGGTCAATGAGCAGTTCTTC | CASSVSGLAGVNEQFF
- | 14 | TRBJ2-7 | TRBV6-5 | - | TGTGCCAGCAGCGCCCGGACAGACCAGTACGAGCAGTACTTC | CASSARTDQYEQYF
- | 14 | TRBJ1-3 | TRBV5-6 | - | TGTGCCAGCAGTCGCGGGTCCCCTGGAAACACCATATATTTT | CASSRGSPGNTIYF
TRBD1 | 12 | TRBJ1-4 | TRBV29-1 | - | TGCAGCGTCCGGACAGGGGATGAAAAACTGTTTTTT | CSVRTGDEKLFF
- | 13 | TRBJ2-3 | TRBV24-1 | - | TGTGCCACCAAAGACGGCTACACAGATACGCAGTATTTT | CATKDGYTDTQYF
TRBD1 | 14 | TRBJ2-7 | TRBV9 | - | TGTGCCAGCTCGATGGGACAGGATTACTACGAGCAGTACTTC | CASSMGQDYYEQYF
- | 12 | TRBJ1-2 | TRBV14 | - | TGTGCCAGCAGCCAAGACGGCGATGGCTACACCTTC | CASSQDGDGYTF
- | 16 | TRBJ2-6 | TRBV2 | - | TGTGCCAGCCAGGCGGTGTTCCTCTCTGGGGCCAACGTCCTGACTTTC | CASQAVFLSGANVLTF
- | 14 | TRBJ2-7 | TRBV19 | - | TGTGCCAGTAGTATAGAGGCAGGGGCCTACGAGCAGTACTTC | CASSIEAGAYEQYF
TRBD2 | 16 | TRBJ2-3 | TRBV27 | - | TGTGCCAGCCGCCGACTAGCGCAAGCTAGCACAGATACGCAGTATTTT | CASRRLAQASTDTQYF
- | 15 | TRBJ1-1 | TRBV28 | - | TGTGCCAGCAGTTTATTCCGGAAAGGGACCACTGAAGCTTTCTTT | CASSLFRKGTTEAFF
- | 15 | TRBJ2-5 | TRBV7-8 | - | TGTGCCAGCAGCCGAGGGACCGGAAATCAAGAGACCCAGTACTTC | CASSRGTGNQETQYF
- | 18 | TRBJ2-1 | TRBV7-2 | - | TGTGCCAGCAGCTTAGTTCCTTTCTACGGGAACGCCTACAATGAGCAGTTCTTC | CASSLVPFYGNAYNEQFF
- | 14 | TRBJ2-5 | TRBV20-1 | - | TGCAGTGCTAGTGGGGTTAGCGCCCCAGAGACCCAGTACTTC | CSASGVSAPETQYF
- | 11 | TRBJ2-7 | TRBV20-1 | - | TGCAGTGCTAGAGTAGTCTACGAGCAGTACTTC | CSARVVYEQYF
- | 15 | TRBJ2-1 | TRBV2 | - | TGTGCCAGCGTGTTAGGATTAGGGGACTACAATGAGCAGTTCTTC | CASVLGLGDYNEQFF
TRBD1 | 17 | TRBJ1-5 | TRBV18 | - | TGTGCCAGCTCACCAGGGTCGGCCAAGGGGGCTCGTCAGCCCCAGCATTTT | CASSPGSAKGARQPQHF
- | 15 | TRBJ2-7 | TRBV6-1 | - | TGTGCCAGCAGTGAAGGCTGGACAGCTATTTACGAGCAGTACTTC | CASSEGWTAIYEQYF
TRBD1 | 14 | TRBJ2-1 | TRBV20-1 | - | TGCAGTGCTAGTAACAGGGGGTCTGGCAATGAGCAGTTCTTC | CSASNRGSGNEQFF
- | 12 | TRBJ1-1 | TRBV29-1 | - | TGCAGCGGAGCGGGGCTGAACACTGAAGCTTTCTTT | CSGAGLNTEAFF
- | 14 | TRBJ1-1 | TRBV3-1/TRBV3-2 | - | TGTGCCAGCAGCCAAGTCCCAGGGAACACTGAAGCTTTCTTT | CASSQVPGNTEAFF
- | 15 | TRBJ2-4 | TRBV15 | - | TGTGCCACCAGCAGAGAGGGGTTGGAGAAAAACATTCAGTACTTC | CATSREGLEKNIQYF
- | 15 | TRBJ1-5 | TRBV2 | - | TGTGCCAGCAGGTACGACAAGTATAGCAATCAGCCCCAGCATTTT | CASRYDKYSNQPQHF
- | 13 | TRBJ2-7 | TRBV7-2 | - | TGTGCCAGCAGCTTACGAGGTTCCTACGAGCAGTACTTC | CASSLRGSYEQYF
TRBD2 | 16 | TRBJ2-1 | TRBV7-6 | - | TGTGCCAGCAGCCCTACTTTGGGGGAGGGTGTGGGTGAGCAGTTCTTC | CASSPTLGEGVGEQFF